The rows below give T cell receptor beta chains drawn from one sample of a study of chemoradiotherapy in HPV16-positive cancers. Profiling relied on immunoSEQ multiplex PCR, and the TCRdb table lists in-frame clones only, not all of them. The table shows 5,500 to 7,000 clones, with 75% to 95% occurring only once. The sequencing used blood, collected from a patient who underwent chemoradiotherapy. The receptor set was obtained from a human donor with HPV-associated anogenital cancer. CDR3s include the opening cysteine and the closing phenylalanine or tryptophan.

v_call: TRBV4-3; cdr3_aa: CASSHLTGTNTEAFF
v_call: TRBV15; cdr3_aa: CATSRDRRQGANEKLFF
v_call: TRBV15; cdr3_aa: CATRGAGAVNEQFF
v_call: TRBV16; cdr3_aa: CASTAREAFF
v_call: TRBV7-8; cdr3_aa: CASSLGVSGGALETQYF
v_call: TRBV14; cdr3_aa: CASSHPTFGYYEQYF
v_call: TRBV28; cdr3_aa: CASSLVTSKLFF
v_call: TRBV4-1; cdr3_aa: CASSQTNSAIENYGYTF
v_call: TRBV7-2; cdr3_aa: CASSLRVLSTGELFF
v_call: TRBV19; cdr3_aa: CASTYGQGLWELFF
v_call: TRBV19; cdr3_aa: CASSIGGWAEQYF
v_call: TRBV7-8; cdr3_aa: CASSFGEGTGGSPLHF
v_call: TRBV2; cdr3_aa: CASRQGFRSNQPQHF
v_call: TRBV19; cdr3_aa: CASKDSPNQPQHF
v_call: TRBV7-2; cdr3_aa: CASSTTRRVLGNTIYF
v_call: TRBV6-1; cdr3_aa: CASSELETQYF
v_call: TRBV28; cdr3_aa: CASSWGQWARQPQHF
v_call: TRBV11-2; cdr3_aa: CASSRRTGDNEQFF
v_call: TRBV15; cdr3_aa: CATSRELAGVLGTDTQYF
v_call: TRBV2; cdr3_aa: CASRTEGNQPQHF
v_call: TRBV18; cdr3_aa: CASPYRQGDNEQFF